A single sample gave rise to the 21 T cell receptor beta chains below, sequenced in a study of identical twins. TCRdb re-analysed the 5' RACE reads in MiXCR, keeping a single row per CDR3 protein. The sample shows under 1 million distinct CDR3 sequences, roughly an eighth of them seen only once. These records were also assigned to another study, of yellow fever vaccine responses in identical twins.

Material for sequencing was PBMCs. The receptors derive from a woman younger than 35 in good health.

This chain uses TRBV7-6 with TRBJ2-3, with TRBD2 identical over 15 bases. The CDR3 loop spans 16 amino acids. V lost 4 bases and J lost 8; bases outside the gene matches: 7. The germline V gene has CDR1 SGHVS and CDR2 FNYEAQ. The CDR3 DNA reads TGTGCCAGCAGCTCCGGACTAGCGGGAGGGCGGTCTACGCAGTATTTT. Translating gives CASSSGLAGGRSTQYF.

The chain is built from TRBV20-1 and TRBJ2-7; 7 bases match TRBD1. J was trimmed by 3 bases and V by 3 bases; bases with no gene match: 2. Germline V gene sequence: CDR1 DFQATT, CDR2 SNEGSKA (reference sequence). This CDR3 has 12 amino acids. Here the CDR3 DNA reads TGCAGTGCTAGCAGGGGGAACTACGAGCAGTACGTC. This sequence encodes CSASRGNYEQYV.

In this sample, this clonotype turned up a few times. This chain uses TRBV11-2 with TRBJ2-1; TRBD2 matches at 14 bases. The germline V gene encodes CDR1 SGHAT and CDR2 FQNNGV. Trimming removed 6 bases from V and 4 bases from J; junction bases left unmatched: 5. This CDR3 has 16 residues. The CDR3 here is CASRGTSGGGYNEQFF. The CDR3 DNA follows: TGTGCCAGCAGAGGGACTAGCGGGGGAGGTTACAATGAGCAGTTCTTC.

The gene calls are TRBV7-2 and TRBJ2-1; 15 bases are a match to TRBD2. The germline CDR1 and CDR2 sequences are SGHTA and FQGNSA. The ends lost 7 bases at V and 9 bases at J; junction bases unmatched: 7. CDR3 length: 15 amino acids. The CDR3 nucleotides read TGTGCCAGCACGGGGACTAGCGGGAGGTCGGGTGAGCAGTTCTTC. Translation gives CASTGTSGRSGEQFF.

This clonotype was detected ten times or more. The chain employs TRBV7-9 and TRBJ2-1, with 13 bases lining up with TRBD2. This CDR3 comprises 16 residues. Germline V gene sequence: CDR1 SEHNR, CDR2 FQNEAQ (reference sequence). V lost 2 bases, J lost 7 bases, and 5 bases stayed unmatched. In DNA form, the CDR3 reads TGTGCCAGCAGCTTACAGGGACTAGCGGGAACGAATGAGCAGTTCTTC. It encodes CASSLQGLAGTNEQFF.

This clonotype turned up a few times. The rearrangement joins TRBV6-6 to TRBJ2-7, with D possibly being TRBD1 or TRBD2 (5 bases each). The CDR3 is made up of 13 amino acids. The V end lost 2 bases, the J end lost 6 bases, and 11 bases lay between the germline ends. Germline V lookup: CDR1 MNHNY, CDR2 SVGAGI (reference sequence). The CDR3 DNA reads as TGTGCCAGCAGTTACCGGGACGCAGTCGAGCAGTACGTC. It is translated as CASSYRDAVEQYV.

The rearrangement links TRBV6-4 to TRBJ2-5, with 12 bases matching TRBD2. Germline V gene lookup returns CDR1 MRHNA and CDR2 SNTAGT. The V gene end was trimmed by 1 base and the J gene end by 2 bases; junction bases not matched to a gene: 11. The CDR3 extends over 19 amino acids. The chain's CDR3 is CASSDFETSGGPGQETQYF. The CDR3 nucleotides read TGTGCCAGCAGTGACTTCGAAACTAGCGGGGGGCCAGGGCAAGAGACCCAGTACTTC.

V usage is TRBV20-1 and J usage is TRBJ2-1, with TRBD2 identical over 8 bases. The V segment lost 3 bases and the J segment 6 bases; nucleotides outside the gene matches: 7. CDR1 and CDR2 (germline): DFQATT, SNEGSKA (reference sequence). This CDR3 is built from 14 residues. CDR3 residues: CSARSGGDLNEQFF. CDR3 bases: TGCAGTGCTAGGTCGGGGGGGGACCTCAATGAGCAGTTCTTC.

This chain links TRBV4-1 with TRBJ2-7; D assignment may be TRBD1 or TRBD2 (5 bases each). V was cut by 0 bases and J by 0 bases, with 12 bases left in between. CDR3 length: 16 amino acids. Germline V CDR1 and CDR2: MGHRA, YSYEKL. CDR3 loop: CASSQDSGGVSYEQYF. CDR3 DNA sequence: TGCGCCAGCAGCCAAGATTCTGGGGGAGTCTCCTACGAGCAGTACTTC.

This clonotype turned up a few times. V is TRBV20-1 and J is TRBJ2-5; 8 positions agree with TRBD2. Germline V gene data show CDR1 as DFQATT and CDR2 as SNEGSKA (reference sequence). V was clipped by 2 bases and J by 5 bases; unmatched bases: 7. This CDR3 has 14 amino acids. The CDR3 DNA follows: TGCAGTGCTAGATTAGCGGGAACTGAGGAGACCCAGTACTTC. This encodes CSARLAGTEETQYF.

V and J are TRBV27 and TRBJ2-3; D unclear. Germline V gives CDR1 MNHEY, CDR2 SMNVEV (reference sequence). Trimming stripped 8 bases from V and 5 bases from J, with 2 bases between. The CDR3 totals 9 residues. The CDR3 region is CASGDTQYF. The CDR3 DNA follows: TGTGCCAGCGGAGATACGCAGTATTTT.

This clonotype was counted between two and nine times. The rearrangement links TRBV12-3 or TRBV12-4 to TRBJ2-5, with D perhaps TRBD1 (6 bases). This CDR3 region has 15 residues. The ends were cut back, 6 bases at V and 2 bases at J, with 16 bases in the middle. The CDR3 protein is CASSSPYGQQETQYF. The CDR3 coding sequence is TGTGCCAGCAGCTCCCCTTATGGACAGCAAGAGACCCAGTACTTC.

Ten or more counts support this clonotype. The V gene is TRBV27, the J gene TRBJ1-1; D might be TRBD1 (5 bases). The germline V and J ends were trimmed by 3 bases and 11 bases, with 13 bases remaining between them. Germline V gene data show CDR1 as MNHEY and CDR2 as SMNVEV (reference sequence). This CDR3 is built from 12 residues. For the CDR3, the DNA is TGTGCCAGCAGTTTCTATGGGGGTGTCGCTTTCTTT. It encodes CASSFYGGVAFF.

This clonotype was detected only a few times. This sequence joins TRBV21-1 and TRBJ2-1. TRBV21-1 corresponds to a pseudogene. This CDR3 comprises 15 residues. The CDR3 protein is CASSKYTRIFNEQFF. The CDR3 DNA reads TGTGCCAGCAGCAAGTACACACGGATTTTCAATGAGCAGTTCTTC.

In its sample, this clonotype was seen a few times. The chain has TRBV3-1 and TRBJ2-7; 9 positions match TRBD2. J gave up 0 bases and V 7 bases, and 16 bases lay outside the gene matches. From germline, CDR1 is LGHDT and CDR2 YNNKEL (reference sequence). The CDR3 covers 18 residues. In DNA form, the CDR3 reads TGTGCCAGCACCCTTGGGAGAAGCGGGAGGTCGCACTCCTACGAGCAGTACTTC. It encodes CASTLGRSGRSHSYEQYF.

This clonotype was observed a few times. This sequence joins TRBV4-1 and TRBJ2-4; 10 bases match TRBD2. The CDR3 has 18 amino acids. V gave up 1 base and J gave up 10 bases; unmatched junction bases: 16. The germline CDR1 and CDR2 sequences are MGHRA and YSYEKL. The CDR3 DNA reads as TGCGCCAGCAGCCAAGGTGAATTAATCGCTAGCGGGAGTCCAATTCAGTACTTC. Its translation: CASSQGELIASGSPIQYF.

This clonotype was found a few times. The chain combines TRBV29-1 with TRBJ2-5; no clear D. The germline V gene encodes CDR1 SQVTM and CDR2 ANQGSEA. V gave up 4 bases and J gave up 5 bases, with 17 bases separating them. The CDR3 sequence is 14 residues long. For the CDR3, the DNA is TGCAGCGTTGGTTTGGCTGACATCGTTGAGACCCAGTACTTC. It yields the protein CSVGLADIVETQYF.

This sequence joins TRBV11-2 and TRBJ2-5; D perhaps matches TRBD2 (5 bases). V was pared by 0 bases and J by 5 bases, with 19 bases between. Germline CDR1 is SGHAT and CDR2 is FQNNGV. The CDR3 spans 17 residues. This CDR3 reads CASSLEGRGTGMETQYF. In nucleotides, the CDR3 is TGTGCCAGCAGCTTAGAGGGCCGGGGAACCGGGATGGAGACCCAGTACTTC. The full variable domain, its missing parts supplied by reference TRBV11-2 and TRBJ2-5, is EAGVAQSPRYKIIEKRQSVAFWCNPISGHATLYWYQQILGQGPKLLIQFQNNGVVDDSQLPKDRFSAERLKGVDSTLKIQPAKLEDSAVYLCASSLEGRGTGMETQYFGPGTRLLVL.

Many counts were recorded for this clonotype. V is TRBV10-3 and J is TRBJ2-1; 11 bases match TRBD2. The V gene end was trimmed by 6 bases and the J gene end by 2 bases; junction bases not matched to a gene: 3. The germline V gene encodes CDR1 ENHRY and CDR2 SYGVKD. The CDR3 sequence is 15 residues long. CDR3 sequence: CAIRLTSGAYNEQFF. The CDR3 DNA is TGTGCCATCAGGCTGACTAGCGGGGCCTACAATGAGCAGTTCTTC.

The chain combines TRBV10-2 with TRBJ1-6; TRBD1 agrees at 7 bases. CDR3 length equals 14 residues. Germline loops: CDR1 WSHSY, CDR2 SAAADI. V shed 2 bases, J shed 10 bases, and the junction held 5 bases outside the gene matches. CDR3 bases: TGCGCCAGCAGTGAGACACAGGGGCAGTCACCCCTCCACTTT. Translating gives CASSETQGQSPLHF.

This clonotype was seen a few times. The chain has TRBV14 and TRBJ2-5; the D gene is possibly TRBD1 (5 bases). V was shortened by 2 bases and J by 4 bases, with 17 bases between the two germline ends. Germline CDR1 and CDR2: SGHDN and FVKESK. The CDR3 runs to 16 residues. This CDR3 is CASSQSLGAPGETQYF. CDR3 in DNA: TGTGCCAGCAGCCAAAGTTTAGGGGCACCTGGAGAGACCCAGTACTTC.